This T cell receptor (beta chain) comes out of a study of Ad26.COV2.S vaccination and SARS-CoV-2 variants. In regard to this clone: Its antigen is unknown. This CDR3 is also generated by other DNA sequences in the sample.

V was pared by 2 bases and J by 0 bases, with 5 bases between. This CDR3 has 13 residues. CDR1 is SGHNT, CDR2 YYREEE, per germline (reference sequence). Overall study findings and caveats: It was found that vaccine and placebo recipients had similar non-spike TCR breadth. People who got the vaccine had more spike-specific TCR breadth than people who got placebo.

Generated by immunoSEQ multiplex PCR, the TCRdb table keeps only in-frame clones and is missing some. Altogether about 350,000 clones are present, approximately 90% being singletons, with the ten largest covering about 3.9%. The sequencing here drew on peripheral blood, taken after recovery from COVID-19. The chain carries TRBV5-4 and TRBJ1-2; D is undetermined. This clonotype was obtained from a human donor who had recovered from COVID-19. The CDR3 region is CASSFETNYGYTF. In DNA form, the CDR3 reads TGTGCCAGCAGCTTCGAAACTAACTATGGCTACACCTTC. The entire variable domain, with the rest obtained from reference TRBV5-4 and TRBJ1-2, is as follows: ETGVTQSPTHLIKTRGQQVTLRCSSQSGHNTVSWYQQALGQGPQFIFQYYREEENGRGNFPPRFSGLQFPNYSSELNVNALELDDSALYLCASSFETNYGYTFGSGTRLTVV.